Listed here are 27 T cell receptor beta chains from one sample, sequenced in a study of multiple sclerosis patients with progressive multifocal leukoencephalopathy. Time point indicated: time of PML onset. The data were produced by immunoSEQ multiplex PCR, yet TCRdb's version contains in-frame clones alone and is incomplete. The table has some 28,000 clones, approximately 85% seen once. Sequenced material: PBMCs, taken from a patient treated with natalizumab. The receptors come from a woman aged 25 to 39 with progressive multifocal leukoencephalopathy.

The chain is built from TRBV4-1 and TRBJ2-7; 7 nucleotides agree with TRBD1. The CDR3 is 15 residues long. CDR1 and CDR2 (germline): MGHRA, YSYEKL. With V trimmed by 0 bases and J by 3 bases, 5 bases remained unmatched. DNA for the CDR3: TGCGCCAGCAGCCAAGAAGATACAGGGGACTACGAGCAGTACTTC. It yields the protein CASSQEDTGDYEQYF.

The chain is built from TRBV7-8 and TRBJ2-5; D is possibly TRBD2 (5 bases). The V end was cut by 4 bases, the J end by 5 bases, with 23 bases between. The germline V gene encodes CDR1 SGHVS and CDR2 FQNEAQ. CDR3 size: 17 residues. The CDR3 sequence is CASSSPSVWRVEETQYF. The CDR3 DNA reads TGTGCCAGCAGCTCCCCATCAGTGTGGCGGGTAGAGGAGACCCAGTACTTC.

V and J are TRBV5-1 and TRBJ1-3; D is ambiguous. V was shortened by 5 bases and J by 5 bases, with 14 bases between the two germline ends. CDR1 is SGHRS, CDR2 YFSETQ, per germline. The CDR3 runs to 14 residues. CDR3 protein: CASRQGPTRNTIYF. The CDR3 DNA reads TGCGCCAGCAGACAAGGACCCACCAGAAACACCATATATTTT.

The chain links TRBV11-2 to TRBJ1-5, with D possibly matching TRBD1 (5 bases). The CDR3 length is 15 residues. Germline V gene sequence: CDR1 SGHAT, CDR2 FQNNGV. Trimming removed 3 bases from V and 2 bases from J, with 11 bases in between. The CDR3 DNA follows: TGTGCCAGCAGCTTTGCGGCGGGGGGCAATCAGCCCCAGCATTTT. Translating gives CASSFAAGGNQPQHF.

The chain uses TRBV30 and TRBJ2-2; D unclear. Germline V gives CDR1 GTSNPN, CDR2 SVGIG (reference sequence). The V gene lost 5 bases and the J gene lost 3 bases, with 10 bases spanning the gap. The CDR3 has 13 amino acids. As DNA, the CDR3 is TGTGCCTGGTCGAGGCAGGACACCGGGGAGCTGTTTTTT. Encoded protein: CAWSRQDTGELFF. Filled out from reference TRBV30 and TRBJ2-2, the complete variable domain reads SQTIHQWPATLVQPVGSPLSLECTVEGTSNPNLYWYRQAAGRGLQLLFYSVGIGQISSEVPQNLSASRPQDRQFILSSKKLLLSDSGFYLCAWSRQDTGELFFGEGSRLTVL.

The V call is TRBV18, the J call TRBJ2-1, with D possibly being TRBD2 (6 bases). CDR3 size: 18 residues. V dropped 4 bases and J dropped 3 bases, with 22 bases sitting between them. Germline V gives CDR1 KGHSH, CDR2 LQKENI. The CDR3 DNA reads TGTGCCAGCTCACGATGGACTACCCGGGACGGGTTCTACAATGAGCAGTTCTTC. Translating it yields CASSRWTTRDGFYNEQFF.

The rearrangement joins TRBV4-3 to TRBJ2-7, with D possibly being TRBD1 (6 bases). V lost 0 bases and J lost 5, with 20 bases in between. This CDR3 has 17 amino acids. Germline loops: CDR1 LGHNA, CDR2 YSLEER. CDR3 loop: CASSQDLRGRGSDEQYF. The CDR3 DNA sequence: TGCGCCAGCAGCCAAGACTTAAGGGGCAGGGGATCGGACGAGCAGTACTTC.

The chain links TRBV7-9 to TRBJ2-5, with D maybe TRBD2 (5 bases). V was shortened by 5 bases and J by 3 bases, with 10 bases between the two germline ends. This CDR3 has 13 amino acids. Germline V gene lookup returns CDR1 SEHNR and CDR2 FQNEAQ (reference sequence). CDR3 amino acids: CASSREGEETQYF. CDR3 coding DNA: TGTGCCAGCAGCCGCGAGGGAGAAGAGACCCAGTACTTC.

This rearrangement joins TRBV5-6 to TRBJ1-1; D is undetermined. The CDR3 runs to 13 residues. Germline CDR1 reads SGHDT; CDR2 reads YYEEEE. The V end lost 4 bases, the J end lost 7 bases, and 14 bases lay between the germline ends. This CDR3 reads CASSLDPSIEAFF. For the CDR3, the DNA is TGTGCCAGCAGCCTCGATCCCAGTATTGAAGCTTTCTTT.

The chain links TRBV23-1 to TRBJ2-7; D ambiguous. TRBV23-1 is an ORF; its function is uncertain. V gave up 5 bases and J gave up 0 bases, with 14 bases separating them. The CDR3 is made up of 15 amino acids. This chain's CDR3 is CASSIGRRPSYEQYF. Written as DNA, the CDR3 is TGCGCCAGCAGTATTGGCCGACGGCCCTCCTACGAGCAGTACTTC.

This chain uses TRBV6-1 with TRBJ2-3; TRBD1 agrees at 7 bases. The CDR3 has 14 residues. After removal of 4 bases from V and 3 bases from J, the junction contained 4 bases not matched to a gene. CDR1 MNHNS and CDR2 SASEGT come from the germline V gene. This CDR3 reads CASSVQGETDTQYF. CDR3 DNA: TGTGCCAGCAGTGTCCAGGGGGAGACAGATACGCAGTATTTT.

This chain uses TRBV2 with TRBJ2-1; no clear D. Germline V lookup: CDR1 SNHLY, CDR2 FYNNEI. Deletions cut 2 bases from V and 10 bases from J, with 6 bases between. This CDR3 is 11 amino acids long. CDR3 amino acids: CASSERREQFF. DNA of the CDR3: TGTGCCAGCAGTGAACGACGAGAGCAGTTCTTC.

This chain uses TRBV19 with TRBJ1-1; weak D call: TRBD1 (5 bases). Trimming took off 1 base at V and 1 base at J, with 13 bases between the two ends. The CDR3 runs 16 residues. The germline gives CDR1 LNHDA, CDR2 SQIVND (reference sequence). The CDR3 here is CASSIGQPGPNTEAFF. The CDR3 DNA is TGTGCCAGTAGTATAGGACAACCGGGACCGAACACTGAAGCTTTCTTT. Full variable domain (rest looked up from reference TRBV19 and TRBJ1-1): DGGITQSPKYLFRKEGQNVTLSCEQNLNHDAMYWYRQDPGQGLRLIYYSQIVNDFQKGDIAEGYSVSREKKESFPLTVTSAQKNPTAFYLCASSIGQPGPNTEAFFGQGTRLTVV.

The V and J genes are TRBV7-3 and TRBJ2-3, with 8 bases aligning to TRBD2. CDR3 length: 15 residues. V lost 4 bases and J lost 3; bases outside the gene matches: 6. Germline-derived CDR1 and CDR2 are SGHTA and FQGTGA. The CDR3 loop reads CASSWNGTRTDTQYF. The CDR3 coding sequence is TGTGCCAGCAGCTGGAACGGGACTAGAACAGATACGCAGTATTTT.

DNA of the CDR3: TGTGCCATCAGTGAGGAGGGAAGAAACTATGGCTACACCTTC. Its translation: CAISEEGRNYGYTF. The J gene is TRBJ1-2, the V gene TRBV10-3; D is unclear. V was pared by 2 bases and J by 2 bases, with 9 bases between. The length of the CDR3 is 14 residues. Germline V gene lookup returns CDR1 ENHRY and CDR2 SYGVKD.

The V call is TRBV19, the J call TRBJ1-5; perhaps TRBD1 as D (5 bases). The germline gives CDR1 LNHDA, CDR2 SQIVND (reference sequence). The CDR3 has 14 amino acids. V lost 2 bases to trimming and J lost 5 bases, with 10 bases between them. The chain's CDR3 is CASSISGLDQPQHF. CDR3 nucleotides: TGTGCCAGTAGTATATCAGGGCTAGATCAGCCCCAGCATTTT.

For the CDR3, the DNA is TGTGCCAGCAGCCAAGATCTGGCAGGGGGCTACGAGCAGTACTTC. It specifies CASSQDLAGGYEQYF. The chain links TRBV14 to TRBJ2-7; the match to TRBD1 covers 7 bases. Germline CDR1 reads SGHDN; CDR2 reads FVKESK. This CDR3 region has 15 residues. After removal of 0 bases from V and 3 bases from J, the junction contained 5 bases not matched to a gene.

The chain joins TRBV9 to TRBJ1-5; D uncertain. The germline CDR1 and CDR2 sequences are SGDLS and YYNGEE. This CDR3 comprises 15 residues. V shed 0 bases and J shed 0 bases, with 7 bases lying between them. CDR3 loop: CASSVGRDSNQPQHF. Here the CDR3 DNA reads TGTGCCAGCAGCGTAGGAAGGGATAGCAATCAGCCCCAGCATTTT.

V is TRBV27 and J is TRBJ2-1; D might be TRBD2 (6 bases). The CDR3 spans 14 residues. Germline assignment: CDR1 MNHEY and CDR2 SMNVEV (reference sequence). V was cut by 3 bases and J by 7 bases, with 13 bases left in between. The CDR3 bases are TGTGCCAGCAGTTTGATACGGGAGCATAATGAGCAGTTCTTC. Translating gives CASSLIREHNEQFF.

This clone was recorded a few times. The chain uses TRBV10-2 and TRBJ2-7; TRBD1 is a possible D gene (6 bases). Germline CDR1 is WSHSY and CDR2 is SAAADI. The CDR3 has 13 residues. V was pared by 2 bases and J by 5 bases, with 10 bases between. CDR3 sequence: CASSEGRGNEQYF. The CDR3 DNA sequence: TGCGCCAGCAGTGAGGGCAGGGGAAACGAGCAGTACTTC.

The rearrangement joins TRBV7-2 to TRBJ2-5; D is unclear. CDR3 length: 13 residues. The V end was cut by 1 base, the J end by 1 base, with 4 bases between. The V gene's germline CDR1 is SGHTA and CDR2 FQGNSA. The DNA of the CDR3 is TGTGCCAGCAGCTTAGGGTTCCAAGAGACCCAGTACTTC. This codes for CASSLGFQETQYF.

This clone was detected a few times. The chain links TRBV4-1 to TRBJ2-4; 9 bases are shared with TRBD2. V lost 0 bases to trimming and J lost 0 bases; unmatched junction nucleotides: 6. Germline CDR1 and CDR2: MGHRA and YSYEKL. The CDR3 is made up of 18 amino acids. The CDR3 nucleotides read TGCGCCAGCAGCCAAGATCCGACTAGCGGCTTAGCCAAAAACATTCAGTACTTC. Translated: CASSQDPTSGLAKNIQYF.

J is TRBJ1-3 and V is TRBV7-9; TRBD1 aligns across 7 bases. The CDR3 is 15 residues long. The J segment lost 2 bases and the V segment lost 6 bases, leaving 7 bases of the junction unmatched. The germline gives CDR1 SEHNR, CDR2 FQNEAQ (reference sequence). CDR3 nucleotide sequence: TGTGCCAGCAGTTCCTTAGGGACAGCTGGAAACACCATATATTTT. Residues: CASSSLGTAGNTIYF.

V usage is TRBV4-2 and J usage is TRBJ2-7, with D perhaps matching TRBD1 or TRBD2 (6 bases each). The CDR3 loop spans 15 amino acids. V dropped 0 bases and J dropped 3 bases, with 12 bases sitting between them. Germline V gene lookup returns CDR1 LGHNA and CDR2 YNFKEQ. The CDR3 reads CASSQEEGHVYEQYF. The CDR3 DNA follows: TGTGCCAGCAGCCAAGAGGAGGGACACGTCTACGAGCAGTACTTC.

The CDR3 nucleotides read TGTGCCAGCAGCTTAGGATGGGGCACTGAAGCTTTCTTT. The encoded protein is CASSLGWGTEAFF. V usage is TRBV7-7 and J usage is TRBJ1-1; D unresolved. Looked up from germline, CDR1 is SSHAT and CDR2 is FNYEAQ (reference sequence). V lost 1 base, J lost 4 bases, and 7 bases lay in between. The CDR3 is 13 residues long.

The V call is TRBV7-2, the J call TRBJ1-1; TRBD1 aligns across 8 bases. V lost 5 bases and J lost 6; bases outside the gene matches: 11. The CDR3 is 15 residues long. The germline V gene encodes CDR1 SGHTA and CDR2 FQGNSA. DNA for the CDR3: TGTGCCAGCAGCCCCCGGGACAGGCGGGAGGCTGAAGCTTTCTTT. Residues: CASSPRDRREAEAFF.

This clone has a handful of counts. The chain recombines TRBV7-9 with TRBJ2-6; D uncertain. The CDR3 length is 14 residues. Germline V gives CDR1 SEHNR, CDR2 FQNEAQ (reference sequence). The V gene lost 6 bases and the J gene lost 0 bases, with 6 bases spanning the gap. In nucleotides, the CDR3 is TGTGCCAGCAGTTCGAACTCTGGGGCCAACGTCCTGACTTTC. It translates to CASSSNSGANVLTF.